This T cell receptor (beta chain) stems from a study of blood T cells in healthy people across ages. The use of a sample-barcoded 5' primer and a J-beta primer mix characterized a second PCR of 7 to 11 cycles. Using its own MiXCR run on the 5' RACE reads, TCRdb lists one record per CDR3 protein. The sample includes about 780,000 distinct CDR3 sequences, more than 35% of them seen just once. This CDR3 contains 15 residues. From germline, CDR1 is SNHLY and CDR2 FYNNEI. V lost 0 bases and J lost 0, with 8 bases in between. This clonotype was seen a handful of times. Donors each provided about 10 milliliters of peripheral blood.

The sequence came from an elderly man in good health. The V and J genes are TRBV2 and TRBJ1-1; no clear D gene. Sequencing was done on a sample of blood. CDR3 in DNA: TGTGCCAGCAGTGAAGCCGAGAGATTGAACACTGAAGCTTTCTTT. Its protein is CASSEAERLNTEAFF.